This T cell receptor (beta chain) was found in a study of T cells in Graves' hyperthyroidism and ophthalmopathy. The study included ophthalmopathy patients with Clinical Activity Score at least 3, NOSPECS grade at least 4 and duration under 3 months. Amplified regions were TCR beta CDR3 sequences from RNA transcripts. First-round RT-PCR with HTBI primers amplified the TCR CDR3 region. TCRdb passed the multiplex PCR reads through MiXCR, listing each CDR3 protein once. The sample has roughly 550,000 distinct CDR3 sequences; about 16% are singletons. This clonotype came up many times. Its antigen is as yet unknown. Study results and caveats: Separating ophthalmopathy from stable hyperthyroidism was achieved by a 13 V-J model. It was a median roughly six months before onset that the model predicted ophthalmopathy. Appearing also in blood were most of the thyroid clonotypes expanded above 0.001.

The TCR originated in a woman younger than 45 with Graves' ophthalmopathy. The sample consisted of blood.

The CDR3 loop is CASSDPGTSGRSEQYF. The DNA for the CDR3 is TGTGCCAGCAGTGATCCCGGGACTAGCGGGAGGAGCGAGCAGTACTTC. This chain joins TRBV28 and TRBJ2-7; 15 bases are a match to TRBD2. This CDR3 has 16 amino acids. Germline V gene lookup returns CDR1 MDHEN and CDR2 SYDVKM. V shed 5 bases, J shed 6 bases, and the junction held 8 bases outside the gene matches. Looking up the rest from reference TRBV28 and TRBJ2-7 gives the full variable domain: DVKVTQSSRYLVKRTGEKVFLECVQDMDHENMFWYRQDPGLGLRLIYFSYDVKMKEKGDIPEGYSVSREKKERFSLILESASTNQTSMYLCASSDPGTSGRSEQYFGPGTRLTVT.